The clone carrying this T cell receptor beta chain has more than one count but fewer than ten. Its antigen is as yet unknown. This entry is derived from a study of T cells after yellow fever vaccination. TCRdb itself ran the 5' RACE reads through MiXCR, one entry per CDR3 protein. This sample has some 340,000 distinct CDR3 sequences, with 4.1% found just once. The study, taken as a whole, reports: Researchers cautioned that FACS-sorted repertoires could harbor abundant clonotypes contaminating from the bulk population. Across the CD4 and CD8 compartments, a small share of clonotypes was present in both. The secondary response was weaker but peaked faster, day 5 versus 15. Primary-vaccination clones mostly resurfaced post-booster (96% CD4, 85% to 90% CD8).

The CDR3 totals 16 residues. Looked up from germline, CDR1 is MNHEY and CDR2 is SVGAGI. Trimming took off 1 base at V and 3 bases at J, with 12 bases between the two ends. V and J are TRBV6-5 and TRBJ2-2; perhaps D is TRBD1 or TRBD2 (6 bases each). The starting material was PBMCs, obtained 5 days after the yellow fever booster vaccination. The TCR originated in a man between 18 and 29 years old who received the YFV17D yellow fever vaccine. As DNA, the CDR3 is TGTGCCAGCAGTTACTACCGGGGGCGACACACCGGGGAGCTGTTTTTT. Translating gives CASSYYRGRHTGELFF.